The 18 T cell receptor beta chains below come from one sample, sequenced in a study of blood T cell repertoires in COVID-19. Here immunoSEQ multiplex PCR was the method, and the copy in TCRdb shows in-frame clones only, minus some. The data hold approximately 300,000 clones, with about 85% observed a single time. Specimen: PBMCs or T cells enriched from blood (not recorded which). These receptors came from a young woman who had recovered from COVID-19.

V and J are TRBV5-1 and TRBJ2-5; 7 nucleotides agree with TRBD2. Per germline, CDR1 SGHRS and CDR2 YFSETQ. The CDR3 consists of 16 residues. The junction had 10 bases not matched to a gene; V was cut back by 4 bases and J by 1 base. CDR3 DNA sequence: TGCGCCAGCAGCGACCCCAGGGAGGGGACCCAAGAGACCCAGTACTTC. This translates into CASSDPREGTQETQYF. The variable domain in full, completed from reference TRBV5-1 and TRBJ2-5, reads KAGVTQTPRYLIKTRGQQVTLSCSPISGHRSVSWYQQTPGQGLQFLFEYFSETQRNKGNFPGRFSGRQFSNSRSEMNVSTLELGDSALYLCASSDPREGTQETQYFGPGTRLLVL.

The CDR3 DNA is TGTGCCAGTAGTACAGGGGCGGCTAACTATGGCTACACCTTC. Translated: CASSTGAANYGYTF. This chain joins TRBV19 and TRBJ1-2, with TRBD1 as a possible D gene (6 bases). V lost 4 bases, J lost 0 bases, and 9 bases lay in between. CDR1 and CDR2 (germline): LNHDA, SQIVND (reference sequence). This CDR3 comprises 14 residues.

This chain uses TRBV5-1 with TRBJ1-3; the D gene is possibly TRBD1 (5 bases). Germline lookup yields CDR1 SGHRS and CDR2 YFSETQ. Deletions cut 2 bases from V and 0 bases from J, with 9 bases between. This CDR3 is built from 15 residues. In DNA, the CDR3 is TGCGCCAGCAGCTTATCAGGGATCTCTGGAAACACCATATATTTT. Residues: CASSLSGISGNTIYF.

V and J are TRBV7-9 and TRBJ1-3; 11 bases align to TRBD1. CDR1 is SEHNR, CDR2 FQNEAQ, per germline (reference sequence). Trimming took 4 bases from V and 4 from J; bases not matched to a gene: 9. The CDR3 spans 17 residues. The CDR3: CASSWDRGSLGGNTIYF. For the CDR3, the DNA is TGTGCCAGCAGCTGGGACAGGGGGAGCCTTGGGGGAAACACCATATATTTT. The whole variable domain, remainder taken from reference TRBV7-9 and TRBJ1-3, is DTGVSQNPRHKITKRGQNVTFRCDPISEHNRLYWYRQTLGQGPEFLTYFQNEAQLEKSRLLSDRFSAERPKGSFSTLEIQRTEQGDSAMYLCASSWDRGSLGGNTIYFGEGSWLTVV.

V and J are TRBV7-3 and TRBJ2-2, with TRBD2 as a possible D gene (7 bases). Trimming cost V 5 bases and J 4 bases, with 11 bases left between them. Per germline, CDR1 SGHTA and CDR2 FQGTGA. This CDR3 comprises 14 residues. CDR3 DNA: TGTGCCAGCAGCCCCCGGGGGGCCACCGGGGAGCTGTTTTTT. Its translation is CASSPRGATGELFF.

The V and J genes are TRBV5-1 and TRBJ2-5; maybe TRBD1 (6 bases). From germline, CDR1 is SGHRS and CDR2 YFSETQ. This CDR3 region has 14 residues. The V end was cut by 4 bases, the J end by 1 base, with 11 bases between. The CDR3 loop is CASSLQGIQETQYF. For the CDR3, the DNA is TGCGCCAGCAGCCTACAGGGAATCCAAGAGACCCAGTACTTC.

J is TRBJ1-2 and V is TRBV28; D gene unclear. CDR3 length equals 14 residues. V lost 0 bases and J 2 bases, leaving 7 bases between the germline ends. The germline V gene has CDR1 MDHEN and CDR2 SYDVKM. DNA for the CDR3: TGTGCCAGCAGTTTATGGCAGAACAACTATGGCTACACCTTC. The encoded protein is CASSLWQNNYGYTF.

The V and J genes are TRBV3-1 (or the pseudogene TRBV3-2) and TRBJ1-5; TRBD1 is a possible D gene (5 bases). Per the germline V gene, CDR1 is LGHDT and CDR2 is YNNKEL (reference sequence). V lost 4 bases and J 5 bases, leaving 15 bases between the germline ends. The CDR3 loop spans 15 amino acids. The CDR3 loop reads CASSPNGQGHQPQHF. The DNA of the CDR3 is TGTGCCAGCAGCCCGAACGGGCAGGGTCATCAGCCCCAGCATTTT.

Only one count was recorded for this clone. This chain uses TRBV14 with TRBJ1-2; no definite D call. V gave up 0 bases and J gave up 2 bases, with 7 bases separating them. The CDR3 has 14 residues. The germline gives CDR1 SGHDN, CDR2 FVKESK. CDR3 residues: CASSQDPGNYGYTF. DNA of the CDR3: TGTGCCAGCAGCCAAGATCCCGGGAACTATGGCTACACCTTC.

The chain combines TRBV9 with TRBJ2-5, with D possibly being TRBD1 (5 bases). With 0 bases removed from V and 1 base from J, the gap between germline ends came to 7 bases. The CDR3 consists of 14 residues. CDR1 and CDR2 from the germline V gene are SGDLS and YYNGEE. CDR3 in amino acids: CASSVEDSQETQYF. The CDR3 coding sequence is TGTGCCAGCAGCGTAGAAGACAGCCAAGAGACCCAGTACTTC.

The chain recombines TRBV6-5 with TRBJ1-6; 10 bases are a match to TRBD1. Germline CDR1 and CDR2: MNHEY and SVGAGI. The CDR3 covers 16 residues. Trimming removed 4 bases from V and 4 bases from J; junction bases left unmatched: 4. The DNA of the CDR3 is TGTGCCAGCAGTTCGCCGGGACAGGGGTATAATTCACCCCTCCACTTT. It encodes CASSSPGQGYNSPLHF.

The chain combines TRBV9 with TRBJ1-4; D is ambiguous. The CDR3 totals 14 residues. Germline V gene lookup returns CDR1 SGDLS and CDR2 YYNGEE. V dropped 4 bases and J dropped 3 bases, with 10 bases sitting between them. The CDR3 DNA reads as TGTGCCAGCAGCTCCCGACACCCTAATGAAAAACTGTTTTTT. The encoded protein is CASSSRHPNEKLFF.

This clone was observed many times. The rearrangement joins TRBV5-1 to TRBJ1-2; no definite D call. The CDR3 runs to 13 residues. V was clipped by 0 bases and J by 3 bases, with 6 bases between them. In germline, CDR1 is SGHRS, CDR2 YFSETQ. The CDR3 DNA follows: TGCGCCAGCAGCTTGGGACGGGACTATGGCTACACCTTC. Its protein is CASSLGRDYGYTF.

V and J are TRBV5-1 and TRBJ2-3; 7 bases match TRBD2. Germline V gene lookup returns CDR1 SGHRS and CDR2 YFSETQ. The CDR3 length is 16 residues. After removal of 0 bases from V and 1 base from J, the junction contained 5 bases not matched to a gene. This CDR3 is CASSLAGGRRTDTQYF. DNA for the CDR3: TGCGCCAGCAGCTTGGCCGGGGGGAGACGCACAGATACGCAGTATTTT.

The CDR3 loop reads CASSLGLGEQFF. The CDR3 DNA reads TGTGCCAGCAGCTTGGGGCTCGGTGAGCAGTTCTTC. V usage is TRBV7-2 and J usage is TRBJ2-1; tentatively, D is TRBD1 (5 bases). The CDR3 runs to 12 residues. V dropped 3 bases and J dropped 9 bases, with 9 bases sitting between them. CDR1 is SGHTA and CDR2 is FQGNSA in the germline V gene.

The chain employs TRBV9 and TRBJ1-3; the match to TRBD1 covers 7 bases. Germline loops: CDR1 SGDLS, CDR2 YYNGEE. The V and J ends lost 3 bases and 4 bases, in that order; junction bases with no gene match: 7. This CDR3 spans 15 amino acids. Here the CDR3 reads CASSATGVGGNTIYF. The CDR3 bases are TGTGCCAGCAGCGCAACAGGGGTGGGCGGAAACACCATATATTTT.

This clone was seen a single time. This chain connects TRBV6-5 to TRBJ1-2; 9 nucleotides match TRBD1. The V gene end was trimmed by 0 bases and the J gene end by 2 bases; junction bases not matched to a gene: 4. The CDR3 is made up of 16 amino acids. The V gene's germline CDR1 is MNHEY and CDR2 SVGAGI. In DNA form, the CDR3 reads TGTGCCAGCAGTTACTCTAGGACAGGGGCGAACTATGGCTACACCTTC. This translates into CASSYSRTGANYGYTF.

The genes are TRBV5-5 and TRBJ1-5; 10 bases align to TRBD1. V lost 4 bases and J lost 0; bases outside the gene matches: 4. Germline-derived CDR1 and CDR2 are SGHKS and YYEKEE (reference sequence). The CDR3 spans 16 residues. CDR3 nucleotides: TGTGCCAGCAGCACGGACAGGGGGTATAGCAATCAGCCCCAGCATTTT. Encoded protein: CASSTDRGYSNQPQHF. The entire variable domain, with the rest obtained from reference TRBV5-5 and TRBJ1-5, is as follows: DAGVTQSPTHLIKTRGQQVTLRCSPISGHKSVSWYQQVLGQGPQFIFQYYEKEERGRGNFPDRFSARQFPNYSSELNVNALLLGDSALYLCASSTDRGYSNQPQHFGDGTRLSIL.